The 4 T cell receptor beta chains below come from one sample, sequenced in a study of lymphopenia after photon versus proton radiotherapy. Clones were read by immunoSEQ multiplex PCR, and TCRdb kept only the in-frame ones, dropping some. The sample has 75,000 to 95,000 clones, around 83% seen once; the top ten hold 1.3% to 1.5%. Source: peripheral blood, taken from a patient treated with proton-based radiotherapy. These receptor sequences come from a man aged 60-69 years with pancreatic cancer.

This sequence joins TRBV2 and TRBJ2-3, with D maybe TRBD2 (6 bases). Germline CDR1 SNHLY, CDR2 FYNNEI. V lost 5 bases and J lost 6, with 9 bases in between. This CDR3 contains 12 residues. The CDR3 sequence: CASSPSGDTQYF. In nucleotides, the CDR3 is TGTGCCAGCAGTCCCAGCGGGGATACGCAGTATTTT.

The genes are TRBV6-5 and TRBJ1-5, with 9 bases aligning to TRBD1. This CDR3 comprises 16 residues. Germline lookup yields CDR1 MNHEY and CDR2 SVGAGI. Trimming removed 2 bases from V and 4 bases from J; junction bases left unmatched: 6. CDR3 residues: CASSYPDRGVNQPQHF. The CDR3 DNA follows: TGTGCCAGCAGTTACCCGGACAGGGGAGTGAATCAGCCCCAGCATTTT.

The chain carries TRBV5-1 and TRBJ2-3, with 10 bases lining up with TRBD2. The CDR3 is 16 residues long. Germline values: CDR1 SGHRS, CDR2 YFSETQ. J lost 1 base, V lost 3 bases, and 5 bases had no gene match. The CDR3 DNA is TGCGCCAGCAGCTCCCTACTAGCGGGGCGCACAGATACGCAGTATTTT. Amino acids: CASSSLLAGRTDTQYF. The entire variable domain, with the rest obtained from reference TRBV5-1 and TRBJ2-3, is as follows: KAGVTQTPRYLIKTRGQQVTLSCSPISGHRSVSWYQQTPGQGLQFLFEYFSETQRNKGNFPGRFSGRQFSNSRSEMNVSTLELGDSALYLCASSSLLAGRTDTQYFGPGTRLTVL.

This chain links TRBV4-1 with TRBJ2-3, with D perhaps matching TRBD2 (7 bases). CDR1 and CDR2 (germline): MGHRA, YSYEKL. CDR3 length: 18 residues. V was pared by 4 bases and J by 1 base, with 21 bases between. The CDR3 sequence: CASSPPGGRGGGTDTQYF. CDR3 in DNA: TGCGCCAGCAGCCCCCCTGGAGGGAGGGGGGGTGGCACAGATACGCAGTATTTT.